This T cell receptor beta chain was found in a study of blood T cells in healthy people across ages. A second roughly 6 to 11 cycle PCR used barcoded and J-beta primers. Via MiXCR, TCRdb re-called the 5' RACE reads, giving one row per CDR3 protein. The sample shows about 970,000 distinct CDR3 sequences, just over 50% of them seen only once. This clonotype was observed a few times. Its antigen is currently unknown. Study observations and caveats: Roughly linear age-related decline in beta diversity appeared, significant by age around 40.

The sequence was collected from a woman aged 55-70 years in good health. Sample: blood.

CDR3 residues: CTSSSSGRWGEQFF. Here the CDR3 DNA reads TGCACCTCTTCTTCTAGCGGGAGGTGGGGTGAGCAGTTCTTC. This rearrangement joins TRBV20-1 to TRBJ2-1; the match to TRBD2 covers 11 bases. This CDR3 region has 14 residues. Germline V CDR1 and CDR2: DFQATT, SNEGSKA (reference sequence).